Shown below are 5 T cell receptor beta chains from a single sample sequenced in a study of T cell responses to AZD1222 COVID-19 vaccine. Data came from immunoSEQ multiplex PCR; TCRdb stores just in-frame clones and leaves some out. The sample carries 25,000 or so clones, around 86% recorded once. The sequences come from peripheral blood, collected 28 days after the second AZD1222 dose. The receptors were gathered from an adult who received the AZD1222 COVID-19 vaccine.

This clone was seen once. The chain employs TRBV30 and TRBJ1-2; 7 bases are shared with TRBD1. The CDR3 extends over 15 amino acids. CDR1 GTSNPN and CDR2 SVGIG come from the germline V gene (reference sequence). V lost 0 bases, J lost 5 bases, and 9 bases stayed unmatched. The CDR3 is CAWSVMAGGSYGYTF. Here the CDR3 DNA reads TGTGCCTGGAGTGTAATGGCAGGGGGATCGTATGGCTACACCTTC.

The rearrangement links TRBV5-5 to TRBJ1-1; no firm D call. Germline V gene lookup returns CDR1 SGHKS and CDR2 YYEKEE (reference sequence). The CDR3 spans 13 residues. The germline V and J ends were trimmed by 1 base and 3 bases, with 7 bases remaining between them. CDR3 amino acids: CASSLTADTEAFF. The CDR3 coding sequence is TGTGCCAGCAGCTTGACTGCAGACACTGAAGCTTTCTTT.

This chain uses TRBV20-1 with TRBJ2-1, with a weak D call TRBD1 (5 bases). Germline V gene sequence: CDR1 DFQATT, CDR2 SNEGSKA (reference sequence). V lost 6 bases and J 0 bases, leaving 9 bases between the germline ends. The length of the CDR3 is 13 residues. CDR3 bases: TGCAGTGCGAGTAGGGGCTCCTACAATGAGCAGTTCTTC. This gives the protein CSASRGSYNEQFF.

The chain uses TRBV5-1 and TRBJ2-5; D possibly corresponds to TRBD1 (7 bases). CDR3 length: 16 residues. Between the trimmed V and J ends, which lost 0 bases and 5 bases, there was a span of 17 bases. Per the germline V gene, CDR1 is SGHRS and CDR2 is YFSETQ. The CDR3 DNA reads TGCGCCAGCAGCTTGGTTTCAGGGGGGCTCACGGAGACCCAGTACTTC. Amino acid sequence: CASSLVSGGLTETQYF.

The chain combines TRBV11-2 with TRBJ2-5, with a tentative D call TRBD2 (6 bases). V lost 0 bases and J lost 5, with 13 bases in between. CDR3 size: 15 residues. Per the germline V gene, CDR1 is SGHAT and CDR2 is FQNNGV. The CDR3 bases are TGTGCCAGCAGCTTAGAGGCGTCAGGGAGGGAGACCCAGTACTTC. Translated: CASSLEASGRETQYF.